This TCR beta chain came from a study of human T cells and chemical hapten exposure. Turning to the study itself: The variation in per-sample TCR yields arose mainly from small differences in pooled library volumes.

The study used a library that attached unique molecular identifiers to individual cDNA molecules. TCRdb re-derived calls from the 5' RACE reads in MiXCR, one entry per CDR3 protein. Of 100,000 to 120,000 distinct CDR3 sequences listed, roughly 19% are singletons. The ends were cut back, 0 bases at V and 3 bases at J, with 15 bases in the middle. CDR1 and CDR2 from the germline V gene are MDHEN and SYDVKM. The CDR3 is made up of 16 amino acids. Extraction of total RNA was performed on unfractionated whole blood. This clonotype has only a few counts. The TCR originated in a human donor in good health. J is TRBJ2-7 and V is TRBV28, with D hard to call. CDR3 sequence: CASSLWVREPLYEQYF. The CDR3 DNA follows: TGTGCCAGCAGTTTATGGGTTCGTGAGCCCCTCTACGAGCAGTACTTC.